One and the same sample provided the 6 T cell receptor beta chains below, sequenced in a study of human T cells and chemical hapten exposure (dated by TCRdb to the early 2020s). The meaning of the sample's time point label: pre-sensitization, week 0. The treatment or condition label for this specimen denotes: therapeutic diphenylcyclopropenone sensitization with weekly scalp DPC. Library creation used RACE. Instrument on record: NextSeq 500. Starting from the raw public reads, TCRdb applied fastp trimming at Q25, assembled clones with MiXCR and retained in-frame beta chains. Duplicate CDR3 protein sequences are folded into a single record with the most common DNA and genes. The sample data list about 380,000 distinct CDR3 sequences, and 5% to 6.5% of these were observed just once. The top ten clones comprise 2.6% of the sample. This specimen consisted of whole blood, obtained in connection with sensitization to the hapten diphenylcyclopropenone (DPC). All receptors derive from a woman between 45 and 60 years old with alopecia areata. Some clones in this sample may be carry-over from other donors' samples.

This clonotype came up a few times. J is TRBJ2-3 and V is TRBV27; no clear D gene. This CDR3 is built from 16 residues. Germline values: CDR1 MNHEY, CDR2 SMNVEV (reference sequence). V dropped 4 bases and J dropped 5 bases, with 19 bases sitting between them. Here the CDR3 reads CASSSLIYGPGDTQYF. CDR3 bases: TGTGCCAGCAGTTCTCTTATCTACGGGCCCGGAGATACGCAGTATTTT.

This clonotype has ten or more counts. V and J are TRBV6-1 and TRBJ1-6; the D is unclear. This CDR3 region has 15 residues. Germline CDR1 is MNHNS and CDR2 is SASEGT. Deletions cut 1 base from V and 7 bases from J, with 11 bases between. The CDR3 sequence is CASSEDKRLNSPLHF. The CDR3 region has the DNA TGTGCCAGCAGTGAAGACAAGAGGCTCAATTCACCCCTCCACTTT.

As DNA, the CDR3 is TGCGCCAGCAGCCAAGAGGGCAGGGGAGGCAGGCAGCCCCAGCATTTT. This codes for CASSQEGRGGRQPQHF. The chain joins TRBV4-1 to TRBJ1-5; weak D call: TRBD1 (6 bases). Germline CDR1 is MGHRA and CDR2 is YSYEKL. The V and J ends lost 0 bases and 7 bases respectively, with 16 bases between them. The CDR3 length is 16 residues.

This clonotype appeared many times. The genes are TRBV11-2 and TRBJ1-1, with D uncertain. Trimming removed 4 bases from V and 5 bases from J, with 11 bases in between. Looked up from germline, CDR1 is SGHAT and CDR2 is FQNNGV. The CDR3 runs to 13 residues. Here the CDR3 DNA reads TGTGCCAGCAGCTCCCATCGAGGGACTGAAGCTTTCTTT. It translates to CASSSHRGTEAFF.

This clonotype was seen ten or more times. The rearrangement joins TRBV28 to TRBJ1-1; D perhaps matches TRBD1 (5 bases). V gave up 7 bases and J gave up 6 bases, with 9 bases separating them. Germline V gene data show CDR1 as MDHEN and CDR2 as SYDVKM. The CDR3 is 11 amino acids. The CDR3 coding sequence is TGTGCCAGCATCAGGGATGCTGAAGCTTTCTTT. It encodes CASIRDAEAFF.

At least ten counts were recorded for this clonotype. The chain carries TRBV5-1 and TRBJ2-5; the D gene is possibly TRBD2 (7 bases). The CDR3 runs 14 residues. Germline V gene data show CDR1 as SGHRS and CDR2 as YFSETQ. V dropped 4 bases and J dropped 0 bases, with 10 bases sitting between them. The CDR3 sequence is CASSPGGNQETQYF. The CDR3 DNA follows: TGCGCCAGCAGCCCGGGGGGCAACCAAGAGACCCAGTACTTC.